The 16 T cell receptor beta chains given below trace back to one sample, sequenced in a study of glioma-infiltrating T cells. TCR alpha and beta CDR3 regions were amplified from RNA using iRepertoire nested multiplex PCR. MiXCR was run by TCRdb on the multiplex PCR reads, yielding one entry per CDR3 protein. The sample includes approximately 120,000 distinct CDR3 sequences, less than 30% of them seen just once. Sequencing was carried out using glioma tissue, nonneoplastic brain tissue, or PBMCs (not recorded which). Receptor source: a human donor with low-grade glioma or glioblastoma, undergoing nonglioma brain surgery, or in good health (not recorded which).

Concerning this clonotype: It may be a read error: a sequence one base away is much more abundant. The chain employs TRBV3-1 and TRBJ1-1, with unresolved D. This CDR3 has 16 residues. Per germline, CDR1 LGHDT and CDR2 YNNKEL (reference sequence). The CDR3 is CDSSQDGDLVNTEAFF. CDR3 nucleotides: TGTGACAGCAGCCAAGATGGGGATTTAGTGAACACTGAAGCTTTCTTT.

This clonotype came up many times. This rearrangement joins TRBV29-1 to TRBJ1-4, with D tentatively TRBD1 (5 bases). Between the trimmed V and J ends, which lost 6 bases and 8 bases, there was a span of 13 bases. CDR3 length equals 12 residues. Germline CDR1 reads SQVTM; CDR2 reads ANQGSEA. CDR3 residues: CSVDRGQEKLFF. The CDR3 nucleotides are TGCAGCGTCGACCGGGGCCAAGAAAAACTGTTTTTT.

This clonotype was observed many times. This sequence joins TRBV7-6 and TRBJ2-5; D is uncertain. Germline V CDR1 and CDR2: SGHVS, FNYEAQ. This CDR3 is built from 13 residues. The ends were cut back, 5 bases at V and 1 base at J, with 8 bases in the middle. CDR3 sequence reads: CASSPDAQETQYF. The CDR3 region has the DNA TGTGCCAGCAGCCCCGACGCCCAAGAGACCCAGTACTTC.

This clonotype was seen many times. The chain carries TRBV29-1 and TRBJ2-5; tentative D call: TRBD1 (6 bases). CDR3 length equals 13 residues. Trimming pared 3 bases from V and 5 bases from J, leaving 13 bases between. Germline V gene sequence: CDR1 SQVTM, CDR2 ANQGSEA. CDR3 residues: CSVERGGLETQYF. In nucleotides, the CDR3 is TGCAGCGTTGAGCGAGGGGGTCTTGAGACCCAGTACTTC.

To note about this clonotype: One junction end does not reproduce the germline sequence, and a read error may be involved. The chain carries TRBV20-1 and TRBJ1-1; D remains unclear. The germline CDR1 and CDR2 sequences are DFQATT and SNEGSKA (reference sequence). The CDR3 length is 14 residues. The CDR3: CSARGNAVKTEAFF. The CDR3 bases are TGCAGTGCTAGGGGGAACGCGGTGAAAACTGAAGCTTTCTTT.

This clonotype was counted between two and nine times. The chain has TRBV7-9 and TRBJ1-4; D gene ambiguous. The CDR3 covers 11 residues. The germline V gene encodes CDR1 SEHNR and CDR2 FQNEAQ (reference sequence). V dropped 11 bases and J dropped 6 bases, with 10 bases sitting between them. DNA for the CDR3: TGTGCCGCCTCCGGGGATGAAAAACTGTTTTTT. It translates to CAASGDEKLFF.

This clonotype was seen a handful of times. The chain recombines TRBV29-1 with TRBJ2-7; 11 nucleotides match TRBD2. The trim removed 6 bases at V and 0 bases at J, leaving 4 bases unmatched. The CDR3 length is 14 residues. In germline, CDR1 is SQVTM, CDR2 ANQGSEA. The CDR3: CSVGGLAVSYEQYF. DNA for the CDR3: TGCAGCGTGGGGGGACTAGCGGTCTCCTACGAGCAGTACTTC.

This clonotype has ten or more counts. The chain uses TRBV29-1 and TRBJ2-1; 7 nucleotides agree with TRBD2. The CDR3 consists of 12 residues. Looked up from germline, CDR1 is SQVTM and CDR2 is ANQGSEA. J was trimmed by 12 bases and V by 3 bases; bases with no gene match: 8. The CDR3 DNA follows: TGCAGCGTTGATCTGGGCGGGGGAGGGCAGTTCTTC. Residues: CSVDLGGGGQFF.

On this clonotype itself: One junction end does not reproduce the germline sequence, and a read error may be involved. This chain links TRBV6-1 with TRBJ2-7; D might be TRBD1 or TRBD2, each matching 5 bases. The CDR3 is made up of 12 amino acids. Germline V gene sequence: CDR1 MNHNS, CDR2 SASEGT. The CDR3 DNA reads TGTTCCAGTGCAGGGAGCCCTTACGAGCAGTACTTC. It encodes CSSAGSPYEQYF.

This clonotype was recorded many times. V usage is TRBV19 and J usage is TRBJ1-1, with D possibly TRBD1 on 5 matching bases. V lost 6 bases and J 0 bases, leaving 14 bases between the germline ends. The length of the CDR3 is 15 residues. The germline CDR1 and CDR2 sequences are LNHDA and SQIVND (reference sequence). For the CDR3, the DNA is TGTGCCAGTAGCCGAGGGGAACACTTGAACACTGAAGCTTTCTTT. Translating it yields CASSRGEHLNTEAFF.

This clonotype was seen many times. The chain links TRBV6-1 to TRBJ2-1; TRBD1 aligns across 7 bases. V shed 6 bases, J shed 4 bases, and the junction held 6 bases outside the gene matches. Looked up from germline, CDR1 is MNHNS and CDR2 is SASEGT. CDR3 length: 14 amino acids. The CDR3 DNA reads TGTGCCAGCAGGGCGGACAGGTTATACAATGAGCAGTTCTTC. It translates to CASRADRLYNEQFF.

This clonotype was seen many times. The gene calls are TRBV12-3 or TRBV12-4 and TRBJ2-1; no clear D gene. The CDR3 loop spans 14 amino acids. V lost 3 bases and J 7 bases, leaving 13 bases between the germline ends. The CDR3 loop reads CASSLAPGSNEQFF. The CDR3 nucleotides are TGTGCCAGCAGTTTGGCTCCCGGTAGTAATGAGCAGTTCTTC.

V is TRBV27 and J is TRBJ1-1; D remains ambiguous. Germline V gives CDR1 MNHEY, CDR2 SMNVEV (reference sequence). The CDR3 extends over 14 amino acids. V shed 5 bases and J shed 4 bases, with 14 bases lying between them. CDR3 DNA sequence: TGTGCCAGCAGTCGGCATCCAGGAAGCACTGAAGCTTTCTTT. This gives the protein CASSRHPGSTEAFF.

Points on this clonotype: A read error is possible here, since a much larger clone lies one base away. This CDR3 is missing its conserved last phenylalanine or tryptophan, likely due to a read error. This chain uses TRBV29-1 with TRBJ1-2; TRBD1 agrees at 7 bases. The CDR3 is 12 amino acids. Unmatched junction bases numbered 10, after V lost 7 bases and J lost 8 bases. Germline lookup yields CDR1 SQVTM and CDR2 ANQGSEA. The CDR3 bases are TGCAGCGGATCGAAGACAGGGCTGGGCTACACCCTC. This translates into CSGSKTGLGYTL.

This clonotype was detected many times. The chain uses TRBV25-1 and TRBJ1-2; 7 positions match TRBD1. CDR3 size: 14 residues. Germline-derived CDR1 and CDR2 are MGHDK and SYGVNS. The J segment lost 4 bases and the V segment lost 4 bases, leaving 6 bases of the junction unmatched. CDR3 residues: CASSAPTGFYGYTF. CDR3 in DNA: TGTGCCAGCAGTGCCCCGACAGGGTTCTATGGCTACACCTTC.

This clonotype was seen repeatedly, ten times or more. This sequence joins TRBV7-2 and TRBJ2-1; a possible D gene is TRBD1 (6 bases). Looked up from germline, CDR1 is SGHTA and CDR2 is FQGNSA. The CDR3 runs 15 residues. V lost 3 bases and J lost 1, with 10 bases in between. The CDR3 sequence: CASSLATGSYNEQFF. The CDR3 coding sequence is TGTGCCAGCAGCTTGGCGACAGGATCCTACAATGAGCAGTTCTTC.